This is a list of T cell receptor beta chains from one sample in a study of chemoradiotherapy in HPV16-positive cancers. Clones were read by immunoSEQ multiplex PCR, and TCRdb kept only the in-frame ones, dropping some. The sample has roughly 25,000 clones, roughly 94% seen once. This material was acquired from a patient who underwent chemoradiotherapy. The source of these receptors is a human donor with HPV-associated anogenital cancer. CDR3s include the opening cysteine and the closing phenylalanine or tryptophan. D genes are given only for firm matches. Size tells how often a clone was seen (once, few, many) or the class of an expanded clone, and some rows leave it out.

j_call clone_size v_call d_call cdr3_nt cdr3_aa
TRBJ1-2 . TRBV6-6 . TGTGCCAGCAGTTACTCGTCTCTAGGGGGCTATGGCTACACCTTC CASSYSSLGGYGYTF
TRBJ2-7 . TRBV18 . TGTGCCAGCTCACCTTCTTCGAGGGGAAACGAGCAGTACTTC CASSPSSRGNEQYF
TRBJ2-3 . TRBV10-2 TRBD2 TGCGCCAGCACTTCGACTAGCGGGGGGGGATCCACAGATACGCAGTATTTT CASTSTSGGGSTDTQYF
TRBJ2-5 . TRBV29-1 TRBD2 TGCAGCGTGCCAAAGGGACTAGCGGGAGGGGAGACCCAGTACTTC CSVPKGLAGGETQYF
TRBJ1-1 . TRBV27 . TGTGCCAGCAGTCCCTGGGGGGCCCCTGAAGCTTTCTTT CASSPWGAPEAFF
TRBJ1-5 . TRBV19 TRBD1 TGTGCCAGTAAGGACAGGGACAGCAATCAGCCCCAGCATTTT CASKDRDSNQPQHF
TRBJ2-7 . TRBV4-3 . TGCGCCAGCAGCCCACGTAGGGTAGACGAGCAGTACTTC CASSPRRVDEQYF
TRBJ2-7 once TRBV19 . TGTGCCAGTAGTTTATGGGGGCAGCGCGAGCGGTACGAGCAGTACTTC CASSLWGQRERYEQYF
TRBJ2-5 . TRBV19 TRBD1 TGTGCCAGTAGTCCTACGGGGACAGTTCAAGAGACCCAGTACTTC CASSPTGTVQETQYF
TRBJ1-4 . TRBV15 TRBD1 TGTGCCACCAGCAGCAGGACAGGGAGTAATGAAAAACTGTTTTTT CATSSRTGSNEKLFF
TRBJ2-1 . TRBV5-1 TRBD1 TGCGCCAGCAGCTCGGGACAGGGGGTGGGAGATGAGCAGTTCTTC CASSSGQGVGDEQFF
TRBJ1-5 once TRBV28 TRBD1 TGTGCCAGCAGTTTAGCAGGGGGCGAATATAAGCCCCAGCATTTT CASSLAGGEYKPQHF
TRBJ2-2 . TRBV18 . TGTGCCAGCTCACCACAGGGCAGCGGGGAGCTGTTTTTT CASSPQGSGELFF
TRBJ2-2 . TRBV11-3 . TGTGCCAGCAGCTTAAGTGGGAACACCGGGGAGCTGTTTTTT CASSLSGNTGELFF
TRBJ1-1 . TRBV5-8 . TGTGCCAGCAGCTTGCGGCTTGAAGCTTTCTTT CASSLRLEAFF
TRBJ2-3 once TRBV7-9 TRBD2 TGTGCCAGCAGCCGGCGGGGGGAGGGCACAGATACGCAGTATTTT CASSRRGEGTDTQYF
TRBJ2-7 . TRBV10-3 TRBD1 TGTGCCATCAGTGATACCCCAGGGGGCCCCTACGAGCAGTACTTC CAISDTPGGPYEQYF
TRBJ1-6 . TRBV18 TRBD1 TGTGCCAGCTCACTTTTCCGGGACAGCGATTCACCCCTCCACTTT CASSLFRDSDSPLHF
TRBJ2-1 . TRBV5-1 TRBD1 TGCGCCAGCACCGGGACAGGGAATTTACCCTCCTACAATGAGCAGTTCTTC CASTGTGNLPSYNEQFF
TRBJ1-1 . TRBV10-3 TRBD1 TGTGCCATCAGTGACCGGGACAGGGGGGCTATGAACACTGAAGCTTTCTTT CAISDRDRGAMNTEAFF
TRBJ2-7 . TRBV7-9 . TGTGCCAGCAGCTTAGGTCCCATAATCTCCTACGAGCAGTACTTC CASSLGPIISYEQYF
TRBJ2-1 . TRBV18 TRBD2 TGTGCCAGCTCACCACAGCGGGAGGGGTCCTACAATGAGCAGTTCTTC CASSPQREGSYNEQFF
TRBJ2-5 . TRBV4-2 TRBD2 TGTGCCAGCAGGTTAGCGGGAGGGCCGGAAGAGACCCAGTACTTC CASRLAGGPEETQYF
TRBJ1-6 . TRBV7-3 . TGTGCCAGCAGCTTGGGGCCGGGCGGATCACCCCTCCACTTT CASSLGPGGSPLHF
TRBJ2-3 . TRBV5-4 . TGTGCCAGCAGCCAGGATCGAGGGATCACAGATACGCAGTATTTT CASSQDRGITDTQYF
TRBJ2-5 . TRBV19 . TGTGCCAGTAGTATAAGTATGTTGGGACAAGAGACCCAGTACTTC CASSISMLGQETQYF
TRBJ1-5 . TRBV7-2 . TGTGCCAGCAGCTTATCTGGGGGAGGAGGGATCAGTCAGCCCCAGCATTTT CASSLSGGGGISQPQHF
TRBJ1-2 few TRBV10-1 . TGCGCCAGCAGTGATTACCCCCCCAGGTCCCGACTCTATGGATGTGGCTACACCTTC CASSDYPPRSRLYGCGYTF
TRBJ2-3 . TRBV11-3 TRBD2 TGTGCCAGCAGCTTAGGACTAGCCAGCACAGATACGCAGTATTTT CASSLGLASTDTQYF
TRBJ2-1 . TRBV5-5 . TGTGCCAGCAGCTTGGTCGGGTACAATGAGCAGTTCTTC CASSLVGYNEQFF
TRBJ2-3 . TRBV25-1 TRBD2 TGTGCCAGCAGTGAGGGAGGGAGTCCAGATACGCAGTATTTT CASSEGGSPDTQYF
TRBJ2-5 . TRBV7-7 . TGTGCCAGCAGCTCCGGACGGTCGGTGGAGACCCAGTACTTC CASSSGRSVETQYF
TRBJ1-1 once TRBV19 . TGTGCCAGTAGTAGCGATGCCAGGGTCGGTACTGAAGCTTTCTTT CASSSDARVGTEAFF
TRBJ2-3 . TRBV2 . TGTGCCAGCAGCTATAGCACAGATACGCAGTATTTT CASSYSTDTQYF
TRBJ2-5 . TRBV28 TRBD2 TGTGCCAGCAGGGGTCATGGTTGGGGTAGCGGGAGGCCGGAGACCCAGTACTTC CASRGHGWGSGRPETQYF
TRBJ2-3 . TRBV9 . TGTGCCAGCAGCCCGAGGACAGCTAGCACAGATACGCAGTATTTT CASSPRTASTDTQYF
TRBJ2-7 . TRBV15 TRBD2 TGTGCCACCAGCAGAGGCGGACTAGCGGGGGGCGGCGAGCAGTACTTC CATSRGGLAGGGEQYF
TRBJ1-2 . TRBV2 . TGTGCCAGCAGCTCTGCCCGACAGAGGACCTTC CASSSARQRTF
TRBJ1-1 . TRBV6-1 TRBD1 TGTGCCAGCAGACAATTTACAGGGGGCACTGAAGCTTTCTTT CASRQFTGGTEAFF
TRBJ2-7 . TRBV2 TRBD1 TGTGCCAGCAGAAGGGTGGGACAGTCCTCCTACGAGCAGTACTTC CASRRVGQSSYEQYF
TRBJ1-2 . TRBV18 TRBD1 TGTGCCAGCTCACAGGGGACAGGGGTTGGCTACACCTTC CASSQGTGVGYTF
TRBJ2-7 . TRBV5-1 TRBD2 TGCGCCAGCAGCTTGAGCGGGAGTAGCGAGCAGTACTTC CASSLSGSSEQYF
TRBJ1-1 . TRBV28 . TGTGCCAGCAGGTACACGAACACTGAAGCTTTCTTT CASRYTNTEAFF
TRBJ2-3 . TRBV7-8 TRBD2 TGTGCCAGCAGCTTAATGACTAGCGGGAGCCCAGATACGCAGTATTTT CASSLMTSGSPDTQYF
TRBJ1-1 . TRBV30 . TGTGCCTGGAGTCCTCGGGGAGGGAACACTGAAGCTTTCTTT CAWSPRGGNTEAFF
TRBJ1-2 . TRBV5-1 TRBD1 TGCGCCAGCAGCCAAAACCCGACAGGGTATGGCTACACCTTC CASSQNPTGYGYTF
TRBJ2-2 . TRBV6-1 . TGTGCCAGCAGTGGAAATAGCGTGAACACCGGGGAGCTGTTTTTT CASSGNSVNTGELFF
TRBJ2-7 . TRBV5-1 . TGCGCCAGCAGCCTGATGCCAGGGGTGAACGAGCAGTACTTC CASSLMPGVNEQYF
TRBJ1-5 . TRBV6-5 TRBD1 TGTGCCAGCAGTTACGGGACAGGCAATCAGCCCCAGCATTTT CASSYGTGNQPQHF
TRBJ1-2 . TRBV6-1 TRBD1 TGTGCCAGCCTTCGAGGGACAGGACCCTATGGCTACACCTTC CASLRGTGPYGYTF
TRBJ1-1 . TRBV27 TRBD1 TGTGCCAGCAGTTCCTACAGGGGGCCGGGGACTGAAGCTTTCTTT CASSSYRGPGTEAFF